This TCR beta chain derives from a study of cytomegalovirus exposure and HLA in healthy donors. Whole-study context: Researchers found that approximately 77% of a few hundred genotyped donors fell within the Caucasian-associated ancestry cluster. Whole-study results and caveats: 16,951 TCR beta sequences were associated with HLA alleles at 0.05 false discovery rate in a later analysis. Cytomegalovirus-associated TCR beta chains were listed, numbering 164. CMV antigen specificity was confirmed in vitro for three CMV-associated chains.

Turning to this clone: Antigen: not known.

With 60 Vbeta and 13 Jbeta primers, the PCR was carried out. This table comes from immunoSEQ multiplex PCR, and its TCRdb copy is limited to in-frame clones, with some not included. The data contain roughly 110,000 clones, around 61% of them seen just once; the ten biggest clones take up about 2.2%. Material: PBMCs. The receptor's source is a woman aged 30 to 39 in good health and CMV-seronegative.

CDR3 amino acids: CASSRGFSETQYF. CDR3 sequence (DNA): TGTGCCAGCAGCCGAGGATTTTCAGAGACCCAGTACTTC. The chain uses TRBV7-2 and TRBJ2-5, with D hard to call. Deletions cut 5 bases from V and 4 bases from J, with 11 bases between. The V gene's germline CDR1 is SGHTA and CDR2 FQGNSA. The CDR3 contains 13 residues.